One sample yielded the 21 T cell receptor beta chains listed below, sequenced in a study of OX40 agonist ivuxolimab in advanced cancers. Produced via immunoSEQ multiplex PCR; TCRdb's table is partial and in-frame only. In the table there are some 24,000 clones, roughly 75% of which are singletons. Sequencing was performed on CD4+ or CD8+ T cells sorted from blood, taken in a trial of the OX40 agonist ivuxolimab. Receptor source: an adult with an advanced solid tumor such as melanoma, head and neck, liver or kidney cancer.

Here the CDR3 reads CASNRGGQETQYF. CDR3 DNA: TGTGCCAGCAATCGGGGAGGGCAAGAGACCCAGTACTTC. The chain has TRBV18 and TRBJ2-5, with 7 bases fitting TRBD2. CDR3 length: 13 amino acids. Germline-derived CDR1 and CDR2 are KGHSH and LQKENI. V trimming: 8 bases; J trimming: 2 bases; junction bases outside the gene matches: 5.

The chain employs TRBV4-1 and TRBJ2-7; D ambiguous. Germline V gene lookup returns CDR1 MGHRA and CDR2 YSYEKL. The CDR3 loop spans 13 amino acids. The germline V and J ends were trimmed by 3 bases and 2 bases, with 8 bases remaining between them. In DNA, the CDR3 is TGCGCCAGCAGCCAGGAAAACACCTACGAGCAGTACTTC. It is translated as CASSQENTYEQYF.

This clone was counted a single time. The CDR3 reads CASTPGGGSYNEQFF. Written as DNA, the CDR3 is TGTGCCAGCACCCCAGGGGGGGGCTCCTACAATGAGCAGTTCTTC. V is TRBV9 and J is TRBJ2-1; D possibly uses TRBD1 or TRBD2 (7 bases each). The length of the CDR3 is 15 residues. CDR1 and CDR2 (germline): SGDLS, YYNGEE. V was pared by 6 bases and J by 0 bases, with 13 bases between.

The CDR3 region has the DNA TGTGCCTGTCATACTCCGGGACAGGGCTATGGCTACACCTTC. Translation gives CACHTPGQGYGYTF. The chain recombines TRBV30 with TRBJ1-2, with 9 bases aligning to TRBD1. This CDR3 comprises 14 residues. The germline V gene encodes CDR1 GTSNPN and CDR2 SVGIG (reference sequence). V lost 6 bases, J lost 4 bases, and 9 bases stayed unmatched.

Concerning this clone: A read error may produce the germline difference seen at one junction end. The chain carries TRBV7-7 and TRBJ2-1, with 8 bases fitting TRBD2. The germline V gene has CDR1 SSHAT and CDR2 FNYEAQ (reference sequence). The CDR3 has 15 residues. CDR3 in DNA: TGTGCTAGCAGCTCAGCGGGGGCTGGGGGAAATGAGCAGTTCTTC. Amino acid sequence: CASSSAGAGGNEQFF.

The chain combines TRBV6-1 with TRBJ1-5; the D is unclear. This CDR3 has 14 residues. The V and J ends lost 2 bases and 4 bases respectively, with 9 bases between them. Germline-derived CDR1 and CDR2 are MNHNS and SASEGT. The DNA of the CDR3 is TGTGCCAGCAGTGAACTTGGAAGAAATCAGCCCCAGCATTTT. This encodes CASSELGRNQPQHF.

The chain joins TRBV28 to TRBJ1-1; D unresolved. CDR3 length: 13 residues. The V gene lost 6 bases and the J gene lost 5 bases, with 13 bases spanning the gap. Germline CDR1 reads MDHEN; CDR2 reads SYDVKM. CDR3 region: CASRDSTPTEAFF. The CDR3 DNA follows: TGTGCCAGCAGGGATAGTACGCCTACTGAAGCTTTCTTT.

CDR3 in amino acids: CASSLAYLAGGQTQYF. The CDR3 nucleotides read TGTGCCAGCAGCTTAGCTTACCTAGCGGGAGGGCAGACCCAGTACTTC. The chain uses TRBV7-6 and TRBJ2-5, with TRBD2 matching over 12 bases. This CDR3 spans 16 amino acids. CDR1 and CDR2 from the germline V gene are SGHVS and FNYEAQ. V was clipped by 0 bases and J by 6 bases; unmatched bases: 5.

This clone was seen a handful of times. This rearrangement joins TRBV5-4 to TRBJ1-3; TRBD1 is a possible D gene (6 bases). Trimming pared 4 bases from V and 8 bases from J, leaving 10 bases between. The length of the CDR3 is 12 residues. Germline V gene data show CDR1 as SGHNT and CDR2 as YYREEE (reference sequence). Here the CDR3 reads CASSRGGDTIYF. The CDR3 DNA is TGTGCCAGCAGCAGGGGGGGAGACACCATATATTTT. Combining the CDR3 with reference TRBV5-4 and TRBJ1-3 gives the whole variable domain ETGVTQSPTHLIKTRGQQVTLRCSSQSGHNTVSWYQQALGQGPQFIFQYYREEENGRGNFPPRFSGLQFPNYSSELNVNALELDDSALYLCASSRGGDTIYFGEGSWLTVV.

The gene calls are TRBV19 and TRBJ2-3; 9 nucleotides agree with TRBD2. J was trimmed by 4 bases and V by 5 bases; bases with no gene match: 4. Germline V gene lookup returns CDR1 LNHDA and CDR2 SQIVND (reference sequence). This CDR3 has 14 residues. The CDR3 is CASSLRGGSDTQYF. The CDR3 nucleotides read TGTGCCAGTAGTCTGCGGGGGGGCTCAGATACGCAGTATTTT.

The rearrangement uses TRBV6-1 and TRBJ1-4; unclear D gene. V was shortened by 2 bases and J by 8 bases, with 9 bases between the two germline ends. Germline assignment: CDR1 MNHNS and CDR2 SASEGT. CDR3 length: 13 amino acids. This CDR3 reads CASSEWSGEKLFF. CDR3 DNA: TGTGCCAGCAGTGAATGGAGCGGCGAAAAACTGTTTTTT.

The chain is built from TRBV7-6 and TRBJ2-5; 8 bases line up with TRBD2. The CDR3 is 14 amino acids. V dropped 5 bases and J dropped 2; count of bases not matched to a gene: 4. In germline, CDR1 is SGHVS, CDR2 FNYEAQ. CDR3 sequence reads: CASSRSGTQETQYF. The DNA for the CDR3 is TGTGCCAGCAGCCGTAGCGGGACTCAAGAGACCCAGTACTTC.

V gene TRBV28 combines with J gene TRBJ2-3, with D uncertain. Looked up from germline, CDR1 is MDHEN and CDR2 is SYDVKM. The ends were cut back, 8 bases at V and 2 bases at J, with 8 bases in the middle. The CDR3 sequence is 12 residues long. CDR3: CASGRVTDTQYF. CDR3 DNA: TGTGCCAGCGGCCGGGTCACAGATACGCAGTATTTT.

In DNA, the CDR3 is TGCGCCAGCAGCTTTATGTTGGGAGGCCGAGAGACCCAGTACTTC. Amino acid sequence: CASSFMLGGRETQYF. This sequence joins TRBV5-1 and TRBJ2-5; tentatively, D is TRBD2 (6 bases). The CDR3 loop spans 15 amino acids. Germline CDR1 reads SGHRS; CDR2 reads YFSETQ. The V end lost 2 bases, the J end lost 4 bases, and 15 bases lay between the germline ends.

The V and J genes are TRBV7-2 and TRBJ1-3; unclear D gene. Germline assignment: CDR1 SGHTA and CDR2 FQGNSA. The CDR3 runs to 12 residues. V was cut by 1 base and J by 5 bases, with 3 bases left in between. CDR3 loop: CASSLDRNTIYF. In DNA form, the CDR3 reads TGTGCCAGCAGCTTAGACCGAAACACCATATATTTT. Full variable domain (missing parts from reference TRBV7-2 and TRBJ1-3): GAGVSQSPSNKVTEKGKDVELRCDPISGHTALYWYRQSLGQGLEFLIYFQGNSAPDKSGLPSDRFSAERTGGSVSTLTIQRTQQEDSAVYLCASSLDRNTIYFGEGSWLTVV.

The V gene is TRBV7-9, the J gene TRBJ1-2; unclear D gene. The CDR3 runs 15 residues. Germline CDR1 and CDR2: SEHNR and FQNEAQ (reference sequence). V lost 2 bases, J lost 3 bases, and 13 bases lay in between. CDR3 nucleotide sequence: TGTGCCAGCAGCTTATTTGCCGGTCGAGACTATGGCTACACCTTC. Protein: CASSLFAGRDYGYTF.

The chain carries TRBV11-2 and TRBJ2-5, with 7 bases aligning to TRBD1. V gave up 3 bases and J gave up 2 bases; unmatched junction bases: 6. The CDR3 has 15 amino acids. Germline CDR1 reads SGHAT; CDR2 reads FQNNGV. CDR3 DNA: TGTGCCAGCAGCTTGTTACAGGGGTGGCAAGAGACCCAGTACTTC. Protein product: CASSLLQGWQETQYF.

V gene TRBV28 combines with J gene TRBJ2-5; D uncertain. The V gene's germline CDR1 is MDHEN and CDR2 SYDVKM. The length of the CDR3 is 10 residues. Trimming pared 7 bases from V and 5 bases from J, leaving 5 bases between. In nucleotides, the CDR3 is TGTGCCAGCAAAGGGGAGACCCAGTACTTC. Amino acids: CASKGETQYF.

This chain uses TRBV7-9 with TRBJ2-7, with D perhaps assigned TRBD1 or TRBD2 (6 bases each). This CDR3 region has 16 residues. The ends were cut back, 2 bases at V and 4 bases at J, with 18 bases in the middle. Germline V gene lookup returns CDR1 SEHNR and CDR2 FQNEAQ (reference sequence). CDR3 sequence (DNA): TGTGCCAGCAGCTTAAGTAGGGGGGCGGGAATTTACGAGCAGTACTTC. Translating it yields CASSLSRGAGIYEQYF.

A few counts support this clone. The chain links TRBV28 to TRBJ2-7, with 9 bases that match TRBD1. J was trimmed by 5 bases and V by 4 bases; bases with no gene match: 9. The CDR3 runs 15 residues. Germline CDR1 MDHEN, CDR2 SYDVKM. The DNA of the CDR3 is TGTGCCAGCAGTTCTGGGGGGACAGGGATCCACGAGCAGTACTTC. Protein sequence: CASSSGGTGIHEQYF.

This clone was counted once. This chain uses TRBV25-1 with TRBJ2-1, with 8 nucleotides matching TRBD2. The CDR3 totals 11 residues. Germline CDR1 is MGHDK and CDR2 is SYGVNS. The V and J ends lost 5 bases and 15 bases, in that order; junction bases with no gene match: 6. As DNA, the CDR3 is TGTGCCAGCAGTTGGGGGACTAGAGGGTTCTTC. It codes for CASSWGTRGFF.